This paragraph covers one TCR beta chain sequence. The antigen remains unidentified. V lost 9 bases, J lost 4 bases, and 15 bases stayed unmatched. The germline V gene has CDR1 SNHLY and CDR2 FYNNEI. The CDR3 spans 16 residues. Using immunoSEQ multiplex PCR, the repertoire was profiled, and TCRdb retains in-frame clones only, with some absent. The table has 85,000 to 130,000 clones, 89% seen once. The data were taken from a study of T cell responses to AZD1222 COVID-19 vaccine. Findings of the study overall: The donors showed a predominance of white British ancestry and of females, with possible underestimation of clonal diversity. An increase in Spike-specific TCR breadth and depth was observed after two AZD1222 doses.

J is TRBJ2-3 and V is TRBV2; 8 nucleotides match TRBD1. The sequencing here drew on peripheral blood, taken on day 0 of AZD1222 vaccination. This receptor was taken from an adult in good health. The CDR3 region has the DNA TGTGCCAGATTCGTTATGACGGGACAGGAGGCAGATACGCAGTATTTT. Encoded protein: CARFVMTGQEADTQYF. Full variable domain (outside the CDR3, taken from reference TRBV2 and TRBJ2-3): EPEVTQTPSHQVTQMGQEVILRCVPISNHLYFYWYRQILGQKVEFLVSFYNNEISEKSEIFDDQFSVERPDGSNFTLKIRSTKLEDSAMYFCARFVMTGQEADTQYFGPGTRLTVL.